This T cell receptor (beta chain) was identified in a study of blood T cells in healthy people across ages. Study background: Capturing about one barcoded beta molecule per two T cells was achieved by template switching.

Germline lookup yields CDR1 SGDLS and CDR2 YYNGEE. Unmatched junction bases numbered 18, after V lost 5 bases and J lost 5 bases. This CDR3 has 17 residues. It was with a sample-barcoded 5' primer and a J-beta primer mix that a second PCR of roughly 6 to 12 cycles was run. Each sample yielded at least 2.5 million CDR3-containing paired-end reads. TCRdb re-analysed the 5' RACE reads in MiXCR, keeping a single row per CDR3 protein. There are about 1.6 million distinct CDR3 sequences in the sample; almost 35% occur only once, and roughly 10% lies in the top ten. Donors gave roughly 9.1 milliliters of peripheral blood apiece. Per sample, no less than 5 micrograms of total RNA were extracted.

The chain employs TRBV9 and TRBJ2-7; 8 nucleotides agree with TRBD2. The sequencing sample was made of blood. This receptor was obtained from a woman in her twenties or thirties in good health. This CDR3 is CASSGRPGAGGIHEQYF. CDR3 coding DNA: TGTGCCAGCAGTGGTAGGCCAGGGGCGGGGGGCATTCACGAGCAGTACTTC.